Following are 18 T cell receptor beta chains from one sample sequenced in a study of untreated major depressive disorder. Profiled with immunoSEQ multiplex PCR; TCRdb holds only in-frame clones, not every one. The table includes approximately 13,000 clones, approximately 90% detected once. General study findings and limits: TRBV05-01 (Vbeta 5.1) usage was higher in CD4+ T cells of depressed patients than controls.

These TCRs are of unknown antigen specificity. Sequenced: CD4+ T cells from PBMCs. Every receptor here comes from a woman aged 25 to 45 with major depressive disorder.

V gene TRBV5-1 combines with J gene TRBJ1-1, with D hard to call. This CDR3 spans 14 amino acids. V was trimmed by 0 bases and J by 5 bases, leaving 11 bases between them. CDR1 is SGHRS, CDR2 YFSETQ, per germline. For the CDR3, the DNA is TGCGCCAGCAGCTTGGAGCTGGGGAGAACTGAAGCTTTCTTT. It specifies CASSLELGRTEAFF.

CDR3 coding DNA: TGTGCTTCCCAGCGGGCCCCTGGGGCCAACGTCCTGACTTTC. Its protein is CASQRAPGANVLTF. This chain joins TRBV11-2 and TRBJ2-6; TRBD2 might be the D (6 bases). This CDR3 region has 14 residues. Germline CDR1 and CDR2: SGHAT and FQNNGV.

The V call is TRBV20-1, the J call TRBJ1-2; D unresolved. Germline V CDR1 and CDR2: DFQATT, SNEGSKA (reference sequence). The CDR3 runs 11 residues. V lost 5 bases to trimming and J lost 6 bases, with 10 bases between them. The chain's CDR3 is CSAGTGNGYTF. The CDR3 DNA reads TGCAGTGCTGGTACGGGGAATGGCTACACCTTC.

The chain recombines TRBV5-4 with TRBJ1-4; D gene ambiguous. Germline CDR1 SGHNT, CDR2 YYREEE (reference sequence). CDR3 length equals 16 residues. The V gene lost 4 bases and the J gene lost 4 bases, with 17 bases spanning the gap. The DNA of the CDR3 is TGTGCCAGCAGCGCCCGGCCCCGTTCCGATAATGAAAAACTGTTTTTT. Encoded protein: CASSARPRSDNEKLFF. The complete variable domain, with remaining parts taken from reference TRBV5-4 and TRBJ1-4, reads ETGVTQSPTHLIKTRGQQVTLRCSSQSGHNTVSWYQQALGQGPQFIFQYYREEENGRGNFPPRFSGLQFPNYSSELNVNALELDDSALYLCASSARPRSDNEKLFFGSGTQLSVL.

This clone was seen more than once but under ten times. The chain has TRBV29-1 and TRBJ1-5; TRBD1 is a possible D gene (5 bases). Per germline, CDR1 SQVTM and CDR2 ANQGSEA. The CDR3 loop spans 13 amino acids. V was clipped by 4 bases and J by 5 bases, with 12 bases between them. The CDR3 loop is CSVGGSRDQPQHF. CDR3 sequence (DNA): TGCAGCGTTGGGGGCAGTCGGGATCAGCCCCAGCATTTT.

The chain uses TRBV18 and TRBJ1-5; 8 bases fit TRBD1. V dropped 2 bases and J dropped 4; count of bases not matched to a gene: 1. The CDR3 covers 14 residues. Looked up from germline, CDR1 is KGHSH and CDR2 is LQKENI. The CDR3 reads CASSPNRGNQPQHF. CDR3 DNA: TGTGCCAGCTCACCAAACAGGGGGAATCAGCCCCAGCATTTT.

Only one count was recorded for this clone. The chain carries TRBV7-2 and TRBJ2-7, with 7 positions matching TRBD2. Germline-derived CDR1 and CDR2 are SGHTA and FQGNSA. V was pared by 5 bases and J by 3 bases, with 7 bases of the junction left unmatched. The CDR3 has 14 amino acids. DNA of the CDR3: TGTGCCAGCAGCGTACGGGACTACTACTACGAGCAGTACTTC. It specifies CASSVRDYYYEQYF.

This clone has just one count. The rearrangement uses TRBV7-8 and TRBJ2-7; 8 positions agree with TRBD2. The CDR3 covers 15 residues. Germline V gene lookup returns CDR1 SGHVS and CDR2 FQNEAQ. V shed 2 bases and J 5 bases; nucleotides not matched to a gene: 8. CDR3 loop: CASSLFDGRANEQYF. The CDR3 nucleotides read TGTGCCAGCAGCTTATTCGACGGGAGGGCCAACGAGCAGTACTTC.

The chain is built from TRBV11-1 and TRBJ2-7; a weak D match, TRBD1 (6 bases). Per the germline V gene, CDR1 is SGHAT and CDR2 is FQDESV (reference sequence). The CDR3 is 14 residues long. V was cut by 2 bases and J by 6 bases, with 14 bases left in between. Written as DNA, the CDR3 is TGTGCCAGCAGCTTACAGGGGCAGGTGGTCGAGCAGTACTTC. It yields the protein CASSLQGQVVEQYF.

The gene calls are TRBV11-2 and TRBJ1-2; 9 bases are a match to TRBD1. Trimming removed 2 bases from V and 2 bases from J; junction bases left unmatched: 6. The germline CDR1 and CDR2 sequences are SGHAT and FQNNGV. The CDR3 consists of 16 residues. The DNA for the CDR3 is TGTGCCAGCAGCTTACCTAGGACAGGGGCGAACTATGGCTACACCTTC. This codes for CASSLPRTGANYGYTF.

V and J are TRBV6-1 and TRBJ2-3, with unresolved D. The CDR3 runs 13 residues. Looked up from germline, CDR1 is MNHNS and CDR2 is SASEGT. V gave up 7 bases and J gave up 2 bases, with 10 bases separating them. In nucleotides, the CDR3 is TGTGCCAGCATGAACCTACCCACAGATACGCAGTATTTT. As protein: CASMNLPTDTQYF.

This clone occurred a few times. In DNA, the CDR3 is TGCGCCAGCAGCCCATCCCAGGGCCGAAGCTACGAGCAGTACTTC. This sequence encodes CASSPSQGRSYEQYF. The chain uses TRBV5-1 and TRBJ2-7, with a possible D match to TRBD1 (5 bases). Trimming stripped 4 bases from V and 3 bases from J, with 17 bases between. CDR1 is SGHRS, CDR2 YFSETQ, per germline. The CDR3 has 15 amino acids.

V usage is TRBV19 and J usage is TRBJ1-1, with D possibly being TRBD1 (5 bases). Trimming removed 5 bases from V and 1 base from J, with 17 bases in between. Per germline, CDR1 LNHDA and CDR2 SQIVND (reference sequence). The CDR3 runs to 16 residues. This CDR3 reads CASSPTAGRWNTEAFF. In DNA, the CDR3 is TGTGCCAGTAGTCCAACGGCGGGGCGGTGGAACACTGAAGCTTTCTTT.

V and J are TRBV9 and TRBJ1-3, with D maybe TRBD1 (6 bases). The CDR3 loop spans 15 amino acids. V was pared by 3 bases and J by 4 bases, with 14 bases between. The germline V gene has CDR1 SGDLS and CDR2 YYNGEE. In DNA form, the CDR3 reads TGTGCCAGCAGCGGGGACACCAGGTCCGGAAACACCATATATTTT. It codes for CASSGDTRSGNTIYF.

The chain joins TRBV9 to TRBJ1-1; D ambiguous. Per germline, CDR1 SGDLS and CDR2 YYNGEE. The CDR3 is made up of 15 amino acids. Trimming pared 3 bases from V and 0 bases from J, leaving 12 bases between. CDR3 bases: TGTGCCAGCAGCGGCGAACAGTATCTGAACACTGAAGCTTTCTTT. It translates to CASSGEQYLNTEAFF.

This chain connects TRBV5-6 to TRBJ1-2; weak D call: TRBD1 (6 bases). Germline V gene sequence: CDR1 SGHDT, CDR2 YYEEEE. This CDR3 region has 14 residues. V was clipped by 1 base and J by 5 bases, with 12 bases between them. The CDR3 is CASSLTGRRYGYTF. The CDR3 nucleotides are TGTGCCAGCAGCTTGACAGGGCGGAGGTATGGCTACACCTTC. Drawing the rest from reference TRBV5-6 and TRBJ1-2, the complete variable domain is DAGVTQSPTHLIKTRGQQVTLRCSPKSGHDTVSWYQQALGQGPQFIFQYYEEEERQRGNFPDRFSGHQFPNYSSELNVNALLLGDSALYLCASSLTGRRYGYTFGSGTRLTVV.

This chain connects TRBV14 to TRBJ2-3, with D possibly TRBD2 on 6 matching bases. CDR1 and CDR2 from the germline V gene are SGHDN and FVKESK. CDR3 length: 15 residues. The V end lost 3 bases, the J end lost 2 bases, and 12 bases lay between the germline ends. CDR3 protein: CASSQGTYYTDTQYF. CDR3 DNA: TGTGCCAGCAGCCAGGGGACTTACTACACAGATACGCAGTATTTT.

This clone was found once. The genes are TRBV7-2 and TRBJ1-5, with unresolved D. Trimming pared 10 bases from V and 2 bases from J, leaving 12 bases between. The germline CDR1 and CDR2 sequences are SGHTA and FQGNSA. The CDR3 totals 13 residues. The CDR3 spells CATAIDRNQPQHF. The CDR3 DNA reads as TGTGCCACCGCTATCGACCGCAATCAGCCCCAGCATTTT.